This T cell receptor beta chain was recorded in a study of identical twins. Findings and limits, study-wide: Insertions ran lower in abundant cord blood beta clonotypes, though not in memory repertoires. Not following the same donors, the study drew its conclusions from cross-sectional statistical analysis.

Each CDR3 protein gets one entry after TCRdb re-called the 5' RACE reads with MiXCR. The repertoire includes about 200,000 distinct CDR3 sequences, about 10% of them detected once, and more than 8.5% sits in the top ten. This clonotype was counted ten times or more. Its matching antigen is unknown. Per the germline V gene, CDR1 is SGHTA and CDR2 is FQGNSA. CDR3 length: 14 residues. V was shortened by 0 bases and J by 3 bases, with 9 bases between the two germline ends. All of the donors were Caucasians in good health. The sample taken for sequencing was memory T cells sorted from blood. The sequence came from a middle-aged man in good health. The V call is TRBV7-2, the J call TRBJ2-7; D is unclear. The CDR3 here is CASSLARTGYEQYF. The CDR3 DNA reads TGTGCCAGCAGCTTAGCGAGAACGGGCTACGAGCAGTACTTC.